This T cell receptor beta chain was found in a study of T cells after yellow fever vaccination. V lost 3 bases, J lost 7 bases, and 15 bases lay in between. This CDR3 has 15 amino acids. CDR1 and CDR2 (germline): KGHDR, SFDVKD. The TCR cDNA carried a universal primer site and UMIs from 5'RACE template switching. MiXCR, applied by TCRdb to the 5' RACE reads, yields one record per CDR3 protein. Altogether some 300,000 distinct CDR3 sequences are present, around 10% being singletons, with the ten largest covering around 3.3%. This specimen was CD4+ T cells sorted from PBMCs, taken 5 days after the yellow fever booster vaccination. The chain carries TRBV24-1 and TRBJ2-1; D is unresolved. The sequence came from a man aged 18-30 years who received the YFV17D yellow fever vaccine. The CDR3 bases are TGTGCCACCAGTGATGGGAAGATCCAAGGTAATGAGCAGTTCTTC. It encodes CATSDGKIQGNEQFF.